Listed below are T cell receptor beta chains from one sample, sequenced in a study of CD4 T cell repertoires in COVID-19. Some clones are missing from TCRdb's copy, which holds only in-frame ones; the method was immunoSEQ multiplex PCR. The sample records under 30,000 clones, 93% being singletons. The sample here was circulating follicular helper CD4+ T cells (cTfh) from blood, taken before the COVID-19 pandemic. Receptors were obtained from a human donor who had COVID-19. Each CDR3 is given with its conserved first and last residue. Each record gives: J gene, V gene, D gene, clone size, CDR3 protein, CDR3 DNA. The D gene is left open where the match is weak. The size of a clone is reported for some rows only, either as once, few or many, or as a class for expanded clones.

j_call: TRBJ2-1; v_call: TRBV19; d_call: TRBD2; clone_size: .; cdr3_aa: CASSTQRGGNEQFF; cdr3_nt: TGTGCCAGTAGTACCCAGCGGGGGGGAAATGAGCAGTTCTTC
j_call: TRBJ2-5; v_call: TRBV19; d_call: TRBD2; clone_size: .; cdr3_aa: CASKSGRAETQYF; cdr3_nt: TGTGCCAGTAAGAGCGGGAGGGCAGAGACCCAGTACTTC
j_call: TRBJ2-7; v_call: TRBV7-2; d_call: .; clone_size: once; cdr3_aa: CASSLGGSNGYEQYF; cdr3_nt: TGTGCCAGCAGCTTAGGCGGTTCGAATGGGTACGAGCAGTACTTC
j_call: TRBJ1-5; v_call: TRBV5-4; d_call: .; clone_size: once; cdr3_aa: CASSLGPTSDQPQHF; cdr3_nt: TGTGCCAGCAGCTTGGGCCCCACGTCGGATCAGCCCCAGCATTTT
j_call: TRBJ2-7; v_call: TRBV5-1; d_call: .; clone_size: .; cdr3_aa: CASSLGERLSYEQYF; cdr3_nt: TGCGCCAGCAGCTTAGGCGAGAGGCTCTCCTACGAGCAGTACTTC
j_call: TRBJ1-2; v_call: TRBV27; d_call: TRBD1; clone_size: once; cdr3_aa: CASRPTGGQGSNYGYTF; cdr3_nt: TGTGCCAGCAGGCCAACAGGGGGCCAAGGATCTAACTATGGCTACACCTTC
j_call: TRBJ2-1; v_call: TRBV9; d_call: .; clone_size: .; cdr3_aa: CASSVGPGTYNEQFF; cdr3_nt: TGTGCCAGCAGCGTAGGGCCAGGTACCTACAATGAGCAGTTCTTC
j_call: TRBJ2-2; v_call: TRBV12-5; d_call: .; clone_size: .; cdr3_aa: CASDARDWANTGELFF; cdr3_nt: TGTGCTAGCGACGCCCGGGACTGGGCGAACACCGGGGAGCTGTTTTTT
j_call: TRBJ2-3; v_call: TRBV6-1; d_call: TRBD2; clone_size: once; cdr3_aa: CASTPAGGSGDTQYF; cdr3_nt: TGTGCCAGCACCCCAGCGGGGGGTTCGGGAGATACGCAGTATTTT
j_call: TRBJ2-3; v_call: TRBV27; d_call: .; clone_size: .; cdr3_aa: CASKRQALADTQYF; cdr3_nt: TGTGCCAGCAAGCGACAGGCCCTCGCAGATACGCAGTATTTT
j_call: TRBJ2-3; v_call: TRBV5-4; d_call: .; clone_size: .; cdr3_aa: CASSAKGEGTDTQYF; cdr3_nt: TGTGCCAGCAGCGCTAAGGGGGAAGGGACAGATACGCAGTATTTT
j_call: TRBJ2-7; v_call: TRBV21-1; d_call: .; clone_size: .; cdr3_aa: CASRRGAYEQYF; cdr3_nt: TGTGCCAGCCGACGTGGAGCCTACGAGCAGTACTTC
j_call: TRBJ1-2; v_call: TRBV25-1; d_call: .; clone_size: .; cdr3_aa: CASSESRGAVTGYTF; cdr3_nt: TGTGCCAGCAGTGAATCTCGGGGGGCCGTAACTGGCTACACCTTC
j_call: TRBJ2-7; v_call: TRBV7-8; d_call: .; clone_size: .; cdr3_aa: CASSLSGRNNPSGQYF; cdr3_nt: TGTGCCAGCAGCTTAAGTGGCAGAAACAATCCCTCTGGGCAGTACTTC
j_call: TRBJ2-2; v_call: TRBV5-6; d_call: .; clone_size: .; cdr3_aa: CASIKQGVNTGELFF; cdr3_nt: TGTGCCAGCATCAAACAGGGAGTTAACACCGGGGAGCTGTTTTTT
j_call: TRBJ2-2; v_call: TRBV5-1; d_call: .; clone_size: .; cdr3_aa: CASSFVTSGELFF; cdr3_nt: TGCGCCAGCAGCTTTGTAACTTCCGGGGAGCTGTTTTTT